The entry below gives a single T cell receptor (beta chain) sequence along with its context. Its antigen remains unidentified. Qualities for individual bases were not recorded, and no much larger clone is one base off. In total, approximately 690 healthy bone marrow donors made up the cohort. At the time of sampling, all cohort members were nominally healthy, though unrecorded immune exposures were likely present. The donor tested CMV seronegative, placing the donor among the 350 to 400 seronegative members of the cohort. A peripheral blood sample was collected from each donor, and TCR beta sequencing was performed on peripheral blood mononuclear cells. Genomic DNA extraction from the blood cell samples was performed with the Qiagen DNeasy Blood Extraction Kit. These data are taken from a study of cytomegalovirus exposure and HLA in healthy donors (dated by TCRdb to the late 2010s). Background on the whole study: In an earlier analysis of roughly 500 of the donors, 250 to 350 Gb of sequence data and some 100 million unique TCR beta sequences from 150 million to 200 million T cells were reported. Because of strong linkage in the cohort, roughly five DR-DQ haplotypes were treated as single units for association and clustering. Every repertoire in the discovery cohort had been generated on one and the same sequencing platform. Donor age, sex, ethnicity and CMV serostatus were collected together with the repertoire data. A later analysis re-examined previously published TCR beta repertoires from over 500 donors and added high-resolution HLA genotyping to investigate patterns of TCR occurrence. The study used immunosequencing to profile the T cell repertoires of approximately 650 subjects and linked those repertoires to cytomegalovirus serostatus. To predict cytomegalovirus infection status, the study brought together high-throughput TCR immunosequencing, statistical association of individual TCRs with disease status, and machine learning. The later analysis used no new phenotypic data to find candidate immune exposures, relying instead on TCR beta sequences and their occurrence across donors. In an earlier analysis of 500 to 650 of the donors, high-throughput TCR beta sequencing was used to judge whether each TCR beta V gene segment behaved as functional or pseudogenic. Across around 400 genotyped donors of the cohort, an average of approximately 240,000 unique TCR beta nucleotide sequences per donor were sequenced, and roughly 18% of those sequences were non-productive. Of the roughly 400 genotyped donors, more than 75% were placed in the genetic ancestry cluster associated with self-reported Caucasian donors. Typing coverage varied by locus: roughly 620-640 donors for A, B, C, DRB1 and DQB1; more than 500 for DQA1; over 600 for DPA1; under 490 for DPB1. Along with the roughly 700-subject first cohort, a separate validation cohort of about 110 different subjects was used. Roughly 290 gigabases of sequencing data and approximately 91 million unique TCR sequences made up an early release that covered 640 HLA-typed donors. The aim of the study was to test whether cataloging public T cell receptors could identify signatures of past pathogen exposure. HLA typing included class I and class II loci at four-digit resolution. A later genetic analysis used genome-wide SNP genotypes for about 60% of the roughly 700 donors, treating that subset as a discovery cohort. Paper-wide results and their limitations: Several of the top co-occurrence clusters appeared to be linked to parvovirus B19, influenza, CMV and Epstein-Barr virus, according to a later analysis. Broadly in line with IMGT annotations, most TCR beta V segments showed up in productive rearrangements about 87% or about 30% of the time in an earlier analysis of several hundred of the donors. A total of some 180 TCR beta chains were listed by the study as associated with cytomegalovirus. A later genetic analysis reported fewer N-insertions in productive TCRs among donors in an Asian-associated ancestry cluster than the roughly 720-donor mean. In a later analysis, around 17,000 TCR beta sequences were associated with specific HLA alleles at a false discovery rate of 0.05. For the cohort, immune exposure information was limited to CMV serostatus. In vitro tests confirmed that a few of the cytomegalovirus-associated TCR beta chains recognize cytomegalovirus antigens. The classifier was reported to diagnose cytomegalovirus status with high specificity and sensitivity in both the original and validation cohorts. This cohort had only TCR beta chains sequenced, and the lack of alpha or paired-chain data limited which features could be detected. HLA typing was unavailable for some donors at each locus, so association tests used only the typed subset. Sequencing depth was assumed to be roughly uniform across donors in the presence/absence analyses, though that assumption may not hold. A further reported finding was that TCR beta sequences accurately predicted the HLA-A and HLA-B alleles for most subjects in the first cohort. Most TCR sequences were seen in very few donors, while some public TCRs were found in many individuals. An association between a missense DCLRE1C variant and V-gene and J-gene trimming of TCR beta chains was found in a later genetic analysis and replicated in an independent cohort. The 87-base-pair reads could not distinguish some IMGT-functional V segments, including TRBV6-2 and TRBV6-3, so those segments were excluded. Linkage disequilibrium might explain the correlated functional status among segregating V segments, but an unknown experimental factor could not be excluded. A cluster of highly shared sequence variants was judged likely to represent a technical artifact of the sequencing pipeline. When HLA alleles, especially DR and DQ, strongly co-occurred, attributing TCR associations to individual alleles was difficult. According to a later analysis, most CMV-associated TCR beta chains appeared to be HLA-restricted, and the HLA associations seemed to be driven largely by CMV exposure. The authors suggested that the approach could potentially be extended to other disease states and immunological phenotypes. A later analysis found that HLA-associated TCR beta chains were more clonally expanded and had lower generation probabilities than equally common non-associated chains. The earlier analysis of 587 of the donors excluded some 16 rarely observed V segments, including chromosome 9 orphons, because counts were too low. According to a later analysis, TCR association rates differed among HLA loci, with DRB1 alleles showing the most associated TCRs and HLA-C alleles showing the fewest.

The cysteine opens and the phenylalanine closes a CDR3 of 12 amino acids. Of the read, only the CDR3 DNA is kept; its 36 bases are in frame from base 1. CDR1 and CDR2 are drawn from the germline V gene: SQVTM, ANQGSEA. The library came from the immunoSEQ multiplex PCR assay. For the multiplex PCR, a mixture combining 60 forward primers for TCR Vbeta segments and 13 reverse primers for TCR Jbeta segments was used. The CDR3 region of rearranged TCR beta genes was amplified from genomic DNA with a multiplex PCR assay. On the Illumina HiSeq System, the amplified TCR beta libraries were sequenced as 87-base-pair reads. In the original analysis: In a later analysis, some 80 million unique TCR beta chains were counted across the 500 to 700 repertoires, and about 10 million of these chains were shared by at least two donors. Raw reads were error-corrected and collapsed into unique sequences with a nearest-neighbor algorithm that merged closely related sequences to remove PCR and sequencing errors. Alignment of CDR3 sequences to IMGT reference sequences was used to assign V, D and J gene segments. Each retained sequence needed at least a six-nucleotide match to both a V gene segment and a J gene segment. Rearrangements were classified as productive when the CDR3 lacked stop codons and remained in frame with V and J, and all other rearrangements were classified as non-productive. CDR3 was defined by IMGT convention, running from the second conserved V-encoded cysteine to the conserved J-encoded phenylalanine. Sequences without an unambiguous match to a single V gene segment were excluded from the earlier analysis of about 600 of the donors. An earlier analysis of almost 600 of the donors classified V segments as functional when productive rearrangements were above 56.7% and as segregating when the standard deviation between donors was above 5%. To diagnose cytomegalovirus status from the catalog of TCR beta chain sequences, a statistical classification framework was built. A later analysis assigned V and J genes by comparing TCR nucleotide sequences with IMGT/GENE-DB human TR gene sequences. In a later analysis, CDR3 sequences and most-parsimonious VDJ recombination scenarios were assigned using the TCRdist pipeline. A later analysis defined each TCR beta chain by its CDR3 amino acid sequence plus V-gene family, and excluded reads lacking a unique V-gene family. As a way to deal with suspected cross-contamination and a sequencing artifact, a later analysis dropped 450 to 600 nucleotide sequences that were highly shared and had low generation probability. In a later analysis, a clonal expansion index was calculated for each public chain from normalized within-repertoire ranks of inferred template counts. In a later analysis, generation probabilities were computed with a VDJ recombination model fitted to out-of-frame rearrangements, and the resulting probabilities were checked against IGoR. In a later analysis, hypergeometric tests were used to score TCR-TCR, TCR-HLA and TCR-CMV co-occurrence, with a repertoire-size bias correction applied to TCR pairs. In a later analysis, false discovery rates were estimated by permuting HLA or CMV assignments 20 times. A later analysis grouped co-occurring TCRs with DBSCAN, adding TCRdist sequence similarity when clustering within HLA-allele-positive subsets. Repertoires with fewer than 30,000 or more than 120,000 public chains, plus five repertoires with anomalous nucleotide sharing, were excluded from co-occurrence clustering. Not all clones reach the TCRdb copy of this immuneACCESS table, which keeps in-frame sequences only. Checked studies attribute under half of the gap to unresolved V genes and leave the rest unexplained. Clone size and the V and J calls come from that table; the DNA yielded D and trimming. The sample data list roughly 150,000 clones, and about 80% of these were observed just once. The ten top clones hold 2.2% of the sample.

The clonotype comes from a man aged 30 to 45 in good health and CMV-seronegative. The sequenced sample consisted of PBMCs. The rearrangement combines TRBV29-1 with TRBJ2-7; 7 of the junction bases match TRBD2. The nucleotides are TGCAGTGTAGCGGGCCAATCTTACGAGCAGTACTTC. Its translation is CSVAGQSYEQYF.